The 8 T cell receptor beta chains reported below all come from one sample, sequenced in a study of human T cells and chemical hapten exposure. Time point specified: pre-sensitization, week 0. This sample's treatment: therapeutic diphenylcyclopropenone sensitization with weekly scalp DPC. Total RNA came from unfractionated whole blood. TCRdb reprocessed the RACE reads via MiXCR and lists one record per CDR3 protein. This table holds under 40,000 distinct CDR3 sequences, over 9% found once. Here the sequenced sample was whole blood, taken in connection with sensitization to the hapten diphenylcyclopropenone (DPC). The receptors were sampled from a middle-aged man with alopecia areata. Some clones in this sample may be carry-over from other donors' samples.

This clonotype was seen many times. This rearrangement joins TRBV20-1 to TRBJ1-1; 7 nucleotides line up with TRBD1. The junction had 9 bases not matched to a gene; V was cut back by 5 bases and J by 3 bases. The CDR3 is 14 amino acids. CDR1 DFQATT and CDR2 SNEGSKA come from the germline V gene (reference sequence). CDR3 sequence (DNA): TGCAGTGCTGTACCGGGACAGACCTACACTGAAGCTTTCTTT. This gives the protein CSAVPGQTYTEAFF.

Only a few counts were recorded for this clonotype. The V gene is TRBV19, the J gene TRBJ2-5; D is perhaps TRBD1 or TRBD2 (6 bases each). The V gene lost 3 bases and the J gene lost 5 bases, with 10 bases spanning the gap. This CDR3 has 13 residues. The germline CDR1 and CDR2 sequences are LNHDA and SQIVND (reference sequence). The chain's CDR3 is CASSISGAETQYF. DNA for the CDR3: TGTGCCAGTAGTATTTCGGGGGCGGAGACCCAGTACTTC.

This clonotype was recorded many times. The chain has TRBV29-1 and TRBJ2-6; TRBD1 matches 10 bases. From germline, CDR1 is SQVTM and CDR2 ANQGSEA. The trim removed 7 bases at V and 2 bases at J, leaving 2 bases unmatched. This CDR3 has 14 residues. The CDR3 sequence: CSAGTGAGANVLTF. The CDR3 DNA sequence: TGCAGCGCCGGGACAGGGGCTGGGGCCAACGTCCTGACTTTC.

This chain joins TRBV20-1 and TRBJ2-2; D may match TRBD1 or TRBD2 (5 bases each). Germline loops: CDR1 DFQATT, CDR2 SNEGSKA (reference sequence). V gave up 0 bases and J gave up 6 bases, with 14 bases separating them. The CDR3 spans 15 residues. This CDR3 reads CSARDVGTVAGELFF. The CDR3 DNA sequence: TGCAGTGCTAGAGATGTAGGGACGGTTGCCGGGGAGCTGTTTTTT.

This clonotype was seen at least ten times. J is TRBJ1-6 and V is TRBV5-1, with D unclear. Germline V gene data show CDR1 as SGHRS and CDR2 as YFSETQ. The germline V and J ends were trimmed by 0 bases and 0 bases, with 16 bases remaining between them. This CDR3 is built from 19 residues. CDR3 in DNA: TGCGCCAGCAGCTTGGGACCGCCAGTAGCACCCTCCTATAATTCACCCCTCCACTTT. Its translation is CASSLGPPVAPSYNSPLHF.

The table lists this clonotype with many counts. This chain links TRBV6-5 with TRBJ2-1; TRBD1 aligns across 9 bases. The CDR3 is 14 residues long. Germline assignment: CDR1 MNHEY and CDR2 SVGAGI. V dropped 5 bases and J dropped 2; count of bases not matched to a gene: 1. DNA for the CDR3: TGTGCCAGCAGTAGACAGGGGGCCTACAATGAGCAGTTCTTC. Its translation is CASSRQGAYNEQFF.

This clonotype was seen at least ten times. V usage is TRBV29-1 and J usage is TRBJ1-2; D is unclear. V dropped 2 bases and J dropped 8 bases, with 12 bases sitting between them. This CDR3 has 12 residues. Per the germline V gene, CDR1 is SQVTM and CDR2 is ANQGSEA. Here the CDR3 reads CSVEPGTGGYTF. The CDR3 nucleotides read TGCAGCGTTGAACCGGGAACCGGGGGCTACACCTTC. The full variable domain, its missing parts supplied by reference TRBV29-1 and TRBJ1-2, is SAVISQKPSRDICQRGTSLTIQCQVDSQVTMMFWYRQQPGQSLTLIATANQGSEATYESGFVIDKFPISRPNLTFSTLTVSNMSPEDSSIYLCSVEPGTGGYTFGSGTRLTVV.

This clonotype was counted at least ten times. This chain links TRBV7-8 with TRBJ2-7; 9 bases fit TRBD1. This CDR3 comprises 15 residues. In germline, CDR1 is SGHVS, CDR2 FQNEAQ. The junction had 7 bases not matched to a gene; V was cut back by 4 bases and J by 3 bases. The CDR3 DNA follows: TGTGCCAGCAGCTCTCCACAGGGGGCGATCTACGAGCAGTACTTC. Amino acids: CASSSPQGAIYEQYF. The complete variable domain, with remaining parts taken from reference TRBV7-8 and TRBJ2-7, reads GAGVSQSPRYKVAKRGQDVALRCDPISGHVSLFWYQQALGQGPEFLTYFQNEAQLDKSGLPSDRFFAERPEGSVSTLKIQRTQQEDSAVYLCASSSPQGAIYEQYFGPGTRLTVT.